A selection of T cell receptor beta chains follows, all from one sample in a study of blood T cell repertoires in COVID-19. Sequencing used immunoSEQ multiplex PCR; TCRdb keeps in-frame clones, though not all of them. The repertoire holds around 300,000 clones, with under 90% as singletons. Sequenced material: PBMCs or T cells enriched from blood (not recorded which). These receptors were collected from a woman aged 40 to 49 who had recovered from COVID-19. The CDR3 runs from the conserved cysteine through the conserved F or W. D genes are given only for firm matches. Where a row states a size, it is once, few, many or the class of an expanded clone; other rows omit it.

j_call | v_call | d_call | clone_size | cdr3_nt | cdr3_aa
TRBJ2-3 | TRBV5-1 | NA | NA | TGCGCCAGCAGCTTAACCCTAACGGGTCCTAGCACAGATACGCAGTATTTT | CASSLTLTGPSTDTQYF
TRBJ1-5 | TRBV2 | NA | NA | TGTGCCAGCGGAATCCAGGGATTGCGTCAGCCCCAGCATTTT | CASGIQGLRQPQHF
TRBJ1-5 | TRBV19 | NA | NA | TGTGCCAGTAGTACTATCGTCGGGACACACTATCAGCCCCAGCATTTT | CASSTIVGTHYQPQHF
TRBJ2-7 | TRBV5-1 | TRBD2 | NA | TGCGCCAGCAGCTCGATAGTGGGCGGGAGCTCCTACGAGCAGTACTTC | CASSSIVGGSSYEQYF
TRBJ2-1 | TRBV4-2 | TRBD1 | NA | TGTGCCAGCAGCCAAGAAGGGGGATGGACAGGGGGTTACTACAATGAGCAGTTCTTC | CASSQEGGWTGGYYNEQFF
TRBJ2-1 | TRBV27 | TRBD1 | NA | TGTGCCAGCAGTTTAATGGGACAGGGTGCGGGTGAGCAGTTCTTC | CASSLMGQGAGEQFF
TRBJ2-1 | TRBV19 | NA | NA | TGTGCCAGTAGTATCTACGGGACTGCGACGAACAATGAGCAGTTCTTC | CASSIYGTATNNEQFF
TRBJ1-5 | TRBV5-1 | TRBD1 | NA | TGCGCCAGCAGCTTGGAGACAGGGTGGCCCCAGCATTTT | CASSLETGWPQHF
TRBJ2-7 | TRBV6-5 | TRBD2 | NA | TGTGCCAGCAGTTACTCCCGCGGGAGCTACGAGCAGTACTTC | CASSYSRGSYEQYF
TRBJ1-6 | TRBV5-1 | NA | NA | TGCGCCAGCAGCTTGGGAGGGTTCAGCTCACCCCTCCACTTT | CASSLGGFSSPLHF
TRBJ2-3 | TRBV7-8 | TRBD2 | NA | TGTACCGCGGGCGGGAGGGCCGCAGATACGCAGTATTTT | CTAGGRAADTQYF
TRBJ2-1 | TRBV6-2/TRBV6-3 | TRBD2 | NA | TGTGCCAGCAGTTACCACGGACTAGCGGGAGGGGATGAGCAGTTCTTC | CASSYHGLAGGDEQFF
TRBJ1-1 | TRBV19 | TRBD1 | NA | TGTGCCAGTAGCCCAATAGGGGGCCTAAGAGGGTATAACACTGAAGCTTTCTTT | CASSPIGGLRGYNTEAFF
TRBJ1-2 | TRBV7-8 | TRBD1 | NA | TGTGCCAGCAGCCAACATAGGACAGGGCAGCTTAACTATGGCTACACCTTC | CASSQHRTGQLNYGYTF
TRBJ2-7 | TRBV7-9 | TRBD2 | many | TGTGCCAGCAGCTTAACTAGCGGAAAGACCTCTTCCTACGAGCAGTACTTC | CASSLTSGKTSSYEQYF
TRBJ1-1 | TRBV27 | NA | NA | TGTGCCAGCAGTTTTTCGGGGGTGAACACTGAAGCTTTCTTT | CASSFSGVNTEAFF
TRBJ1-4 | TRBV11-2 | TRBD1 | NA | TGTGCCAGCAGCGTCGGACAGGGGGCTGAAAAACTGTTTTTT | CASSVGQGAEKLFF
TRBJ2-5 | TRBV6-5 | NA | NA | TGTGCCAGCACTCCAGGGGGAGGAGAGACCCAGTACTTC | CASTPGGGETQYF
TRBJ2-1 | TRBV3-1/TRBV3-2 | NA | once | TGTGCCAGCAGCCGATTAGGAGTGAATGAGCAGTTCTTC | CASSRLGVNEQFF
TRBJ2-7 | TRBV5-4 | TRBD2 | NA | TGTGCCAGCAGCATTCTAGCGGGGGCCTCCTACGAGCAGTACTTC | CASSILAGASYEQYF
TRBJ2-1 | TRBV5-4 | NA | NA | TGTGCCAGCAGCCTACGTAGAACCGGGGTTAATGAGCAGTTCTTC | CASSLRRTGVNEQFF
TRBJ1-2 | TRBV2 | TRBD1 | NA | TGTGCCACAGGGACAGGCCCGAACTATGGCTACACCTTC | CATGTGPNYGYTF
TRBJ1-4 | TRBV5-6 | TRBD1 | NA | TGTGCCAGCAGCTTCAGGGGACAGCTTAATGAAAAACTGTTTTTT | CASSFRGQLNEKLFF
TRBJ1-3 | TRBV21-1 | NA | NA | NA | CASRVATGNTIYF
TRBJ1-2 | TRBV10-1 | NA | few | TGCGCCAGCTTACAGGGAAAGGACTATGGCTACACCTTC | CASLQGKDYGYTF
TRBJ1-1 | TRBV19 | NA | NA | TGTGCCAGTAGTATAAGAGTCGTCACCTCCCCCACTGAAGCTTTCTTT | CASSIRVVTSPTEAFF
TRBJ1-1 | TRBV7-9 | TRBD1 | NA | TGTGCCAGCAGCTCCACTATACTCCTACAGGGGGCCTACACTGAAGCTTTCTTT | CASSSTILLQGAYTEAFF
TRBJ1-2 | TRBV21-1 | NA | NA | TGTGCCAGCAGCAACCCGGGCGGGGTTTTTGGCTACACCTTC | CASSNPGGVFGYTF
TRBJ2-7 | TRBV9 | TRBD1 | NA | TGTGCCAGCAGCCCATCCGGCAGGGGGCTTTCCTACGAGCAGTACTTC | CASSPSGRGLSYEQYF
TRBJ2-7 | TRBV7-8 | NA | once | TGTGCCAGCAGCCCGTATGGGCCAGGGACCTACGAGCAGTACTTC | CASSPYGPGTYEQYF
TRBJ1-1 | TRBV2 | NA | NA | TGTGCCAGCAGTGAAGCACAGTCTTTCCAAGCTTTCTTT | CASSEAQSFQAFF
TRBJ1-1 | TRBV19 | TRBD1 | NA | TGTGCCAGTAGTCAACACCCAGACGGGGGACAGGGCACTGAAGCTTTCTTT | CASSQHPDGGQGTEAFF
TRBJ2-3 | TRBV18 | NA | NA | TGTGCCAGCTCACCGCTCCTCGGGGGCACAGATACGCAGTATTTT | CASSPLLGGTDTQYF
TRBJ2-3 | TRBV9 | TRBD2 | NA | TGTGCCAGCAGCGTAGGCGGGAGGGCCATAGATACGCAGTATTTT | CASSVGGRAIDTQYF
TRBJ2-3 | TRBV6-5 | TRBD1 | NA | TGTGCCAGCAGTTACAGGGACAGGGCGAGCACAGATACGCAGTATTTT | CASSYRDRASTDTQYF
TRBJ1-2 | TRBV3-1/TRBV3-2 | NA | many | TGTGCCAGCAGCCGAGGCTATGGCTACACCTTC | CASSRGYGYTF
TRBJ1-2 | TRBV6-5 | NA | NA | TGTGCCAGCAGGCCAAGCCCCTATGGCTACACCTTC | CASRPSPYGYTF
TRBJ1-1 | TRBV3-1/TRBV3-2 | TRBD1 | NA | TGTGCCAGCAGCTCCCCTTTTACAGGGGGCACTGAAGCTTTCTTT | CASSSPFTGGTEAFF
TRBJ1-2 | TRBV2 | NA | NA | TGTGCCAGCATCGCACCCACTACTAACTATGGCTACACCTTC | CASIAPTTNYGYTF
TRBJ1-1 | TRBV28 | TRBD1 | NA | TGTGCCAGCAGTTCCCGACAGGGGAAAGCTTTCTTT | CASSSRQGKAFF
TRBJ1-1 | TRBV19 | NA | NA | TGTGCCAGTGAATGGCGGATGAACACTGAAGCTTTCTTT | CASEWRMNTEAFF
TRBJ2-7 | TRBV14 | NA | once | TGTGCCAGCAGCCAAGATCCACAGAAGCCAGTCCCCCACTACGAGCAGTACTTC | CASSQDPQKPVPHYEQYF
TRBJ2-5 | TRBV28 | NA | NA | TGTGCCAGCAGTACTCACGGCTCGTCCTCGGAGGAGACCCAGTACTTC | CASSTHGSSSEETQYF
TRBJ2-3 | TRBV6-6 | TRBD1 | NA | TGTGCCAGCAGTCGAGGGACAGATCCTAGCACAGATACGCAGTATTTT | CASSRGTDPSTDTQYF
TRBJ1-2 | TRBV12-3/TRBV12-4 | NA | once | TGTGCCAGCAGTTTAGCGTCCCTCTATGGCTACACCTTC | CASSLASLYGYTF
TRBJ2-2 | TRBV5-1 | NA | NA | TGCGCCAGCAGCTTGGACGGGGACACCGGGGAGCTGTTTTTT | CASSLDGDTGELFF
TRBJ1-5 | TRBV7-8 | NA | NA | TGTGCCAGCAGCTTCGGGACTTCCCGGGTTGGGCCCCAGCATTTT | CASSFGTSRVGPQHF
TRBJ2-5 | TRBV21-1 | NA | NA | TGTGCCAGCAGCAGAACCAGCGAGGGGACCCAGTACTTC | CASSRTSEGTQYF
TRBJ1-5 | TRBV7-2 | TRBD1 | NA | TGTGCCAGCAGCCCTAGACCGGGACAGCGGAGCAATCAGCCCCAGCATTTT | CASSPRPGQRSNQPQHF